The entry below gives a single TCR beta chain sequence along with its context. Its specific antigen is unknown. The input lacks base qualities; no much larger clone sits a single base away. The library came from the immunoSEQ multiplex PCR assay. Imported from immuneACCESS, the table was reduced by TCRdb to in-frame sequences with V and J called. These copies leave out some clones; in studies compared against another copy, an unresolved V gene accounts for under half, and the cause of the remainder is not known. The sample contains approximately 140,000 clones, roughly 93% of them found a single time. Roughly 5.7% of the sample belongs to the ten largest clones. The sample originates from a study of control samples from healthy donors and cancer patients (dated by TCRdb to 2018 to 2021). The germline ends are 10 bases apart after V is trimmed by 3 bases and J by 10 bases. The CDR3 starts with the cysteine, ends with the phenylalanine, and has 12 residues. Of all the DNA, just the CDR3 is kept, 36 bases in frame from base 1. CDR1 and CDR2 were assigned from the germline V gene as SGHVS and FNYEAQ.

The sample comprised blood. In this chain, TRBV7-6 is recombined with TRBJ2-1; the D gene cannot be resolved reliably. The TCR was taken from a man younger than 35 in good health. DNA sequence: TGTGCCAGCAGCTTCAGTTCGGCGGAGCAGTTCTTC. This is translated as CASSFSSAEQFF.